This T cell receptor (beta chain) was recovered during a study of blood T cell repertoires in COVID-19. Turning to the study itself: PBMCs, B-cell-depleted T cells, or T cells were the source of the cDNA or gDNA that made up the material.

CDR3 size: 15 residues. With 5 bases removed from V and 8 bases from J, the gap between germline ends came to 19 bases. Germline values: CDR1 SGHRS, CDR2 YFSETQ. Measured with immunoSEQ multiplex PCR; TCRdb has only the in-frame clones, and not every one. The sample includes about 98,000 clones, approximately 84% of them seen just once. This sequence joins TRBV5-1 and TRBJ1-4; D uncertain. The sequenced sample was peripheral blood. The receptor was derived from a woman older than 75 with acute or convalescent COVID-19. The CDR3 protein is CASSPSPDSSEKLFF. For the CDR3, the DNA is TGCGCCAGCAGTCCCAGCCCGGATTCTAGCGAAAAACTGTTTTTT.